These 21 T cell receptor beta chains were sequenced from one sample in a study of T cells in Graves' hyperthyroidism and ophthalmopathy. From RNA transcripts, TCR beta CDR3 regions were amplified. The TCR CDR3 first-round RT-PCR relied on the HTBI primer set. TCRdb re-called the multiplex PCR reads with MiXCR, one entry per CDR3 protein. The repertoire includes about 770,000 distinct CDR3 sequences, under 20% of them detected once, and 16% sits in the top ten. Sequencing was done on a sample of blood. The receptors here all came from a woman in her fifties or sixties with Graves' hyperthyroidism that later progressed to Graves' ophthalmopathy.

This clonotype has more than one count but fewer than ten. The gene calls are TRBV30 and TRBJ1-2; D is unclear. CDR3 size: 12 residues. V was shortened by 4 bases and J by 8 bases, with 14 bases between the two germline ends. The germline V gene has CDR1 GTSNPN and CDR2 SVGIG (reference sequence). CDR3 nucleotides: TGTGCCTGGAAGGGAGATGGTAGCGGCTACACCTTC. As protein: CAWKGDGSGYTF.

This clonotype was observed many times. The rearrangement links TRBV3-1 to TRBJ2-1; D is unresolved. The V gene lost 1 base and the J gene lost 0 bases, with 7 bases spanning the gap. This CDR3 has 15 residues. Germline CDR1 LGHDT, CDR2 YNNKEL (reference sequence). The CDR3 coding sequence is TGTGCCAGCAGCCAAGGGCCCAGCTCCTACAATGAGCAGTTCTTC. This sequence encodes CASSQGPSSYNEQFF.

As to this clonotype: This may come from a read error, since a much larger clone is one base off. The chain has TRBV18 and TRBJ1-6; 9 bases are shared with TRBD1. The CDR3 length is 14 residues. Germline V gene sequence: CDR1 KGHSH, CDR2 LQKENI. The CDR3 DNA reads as TGTGCCAGCTCACCGGGACAGGGCTATTCAACCCTCCACTTT. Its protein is CASSPGQGYSTLHF.

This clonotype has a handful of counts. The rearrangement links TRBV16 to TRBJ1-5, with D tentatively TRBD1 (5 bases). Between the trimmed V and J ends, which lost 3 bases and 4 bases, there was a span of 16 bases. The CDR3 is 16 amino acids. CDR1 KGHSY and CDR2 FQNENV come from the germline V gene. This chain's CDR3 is CASSQVGQGKNQPQHF. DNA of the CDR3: TGTGCCAGCAGCCAGGTGGGTCAGGGAAAGAATCAGCCCCAGCATTTT.

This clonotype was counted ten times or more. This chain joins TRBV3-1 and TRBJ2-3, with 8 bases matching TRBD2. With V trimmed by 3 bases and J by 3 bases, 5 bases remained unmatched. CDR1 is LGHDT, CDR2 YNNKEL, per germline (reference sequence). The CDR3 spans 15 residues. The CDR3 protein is CASSHVAGRTDTQYF. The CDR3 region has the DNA TGTGCCAGCAGCCACGTAGCGGGGCGGACAGATACGCAGTATTTT.

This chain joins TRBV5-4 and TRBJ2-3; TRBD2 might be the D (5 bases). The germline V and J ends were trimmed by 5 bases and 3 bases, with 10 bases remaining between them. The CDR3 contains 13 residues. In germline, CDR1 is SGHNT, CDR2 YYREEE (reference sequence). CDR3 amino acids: CASRDGGTDTQYF. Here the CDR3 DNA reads TGTGCCAGCAGGGACGGCGGGACAGATACGCAGTATTTT.

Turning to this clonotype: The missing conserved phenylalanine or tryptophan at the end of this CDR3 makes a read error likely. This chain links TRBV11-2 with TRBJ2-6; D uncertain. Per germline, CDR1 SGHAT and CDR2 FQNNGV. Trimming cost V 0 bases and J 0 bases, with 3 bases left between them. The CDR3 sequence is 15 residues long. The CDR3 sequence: CASSLDSSGANVLTL. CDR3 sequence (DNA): TGTGCCAGCAGCTTAGATAGCTCTGGGGCCAACGTCCTGACTCTC.

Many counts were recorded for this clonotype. The CDR3 loop reads CASSLIGATHEQYF. Written as DNA, the CDR3 is TGTGCCAGCAGCTTAATCGGGGCGACACACGAGCAGTACTTC. The chain carries TRBV7-9 and TRBJ2-7; TRBD1 or TRBD2 may be the D gene (5 bases each). The CDR3 is 14 amino acids. Trimming removed 2 bases from V and 5 bases from J, with 13 bases in between. Germline V lookup: CDR1 SEHNR, CDR2 FQNEAQ (reference sequence).

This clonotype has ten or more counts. CDR3 amino acids: CAWSTQGGTEAFF. CDR3 coding DNA: TGTGCCTGGAGTACCCAGGGGGGGACTGAAGCTTTCTTT. This sequence joins TRBV30 and TRBJ1-1, with 7 bases matching TRBD1. CDR3 length: 13 residues. Germline V gene lookup returns CDR1 GTSNPN and CDR2 SVGIG (reference sequence). V was clipped by 2 bases and J by 5 bases; unmatched bases: 5.

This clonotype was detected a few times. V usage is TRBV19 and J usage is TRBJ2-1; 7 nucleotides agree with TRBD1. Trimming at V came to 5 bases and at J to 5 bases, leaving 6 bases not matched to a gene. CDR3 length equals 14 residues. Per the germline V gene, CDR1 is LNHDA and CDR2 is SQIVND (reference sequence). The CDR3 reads CASSSWDRDNEQFF. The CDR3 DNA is TGTGCCAGTAGTTCTTGGGACAGAGACAATGAGCAGTTCTTC.

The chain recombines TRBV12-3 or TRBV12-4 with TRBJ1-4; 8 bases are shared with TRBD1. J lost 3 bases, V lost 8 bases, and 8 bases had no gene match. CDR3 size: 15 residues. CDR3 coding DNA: TGTGCCAGCCGTCCCACGGGACAGGCTAATGAAAAACTGTTTTTT. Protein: CASRPTGQANEKLFF.

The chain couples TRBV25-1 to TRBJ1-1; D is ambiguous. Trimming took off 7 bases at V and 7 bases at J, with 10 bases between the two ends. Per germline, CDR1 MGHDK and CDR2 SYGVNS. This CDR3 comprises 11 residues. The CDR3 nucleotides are TGTGCCAGCAACGAAGCCGGTGAAGCTTTCTTT. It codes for CASNEAGEAFF.

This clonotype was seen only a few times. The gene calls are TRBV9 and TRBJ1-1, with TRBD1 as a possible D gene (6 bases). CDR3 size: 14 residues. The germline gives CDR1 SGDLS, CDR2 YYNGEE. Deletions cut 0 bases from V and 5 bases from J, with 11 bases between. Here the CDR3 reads CASSVADSRTEAFF. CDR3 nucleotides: TGTGCCAGCAGCGTAGCGGACAGTCGGACTGAAGCTTTCTTT.

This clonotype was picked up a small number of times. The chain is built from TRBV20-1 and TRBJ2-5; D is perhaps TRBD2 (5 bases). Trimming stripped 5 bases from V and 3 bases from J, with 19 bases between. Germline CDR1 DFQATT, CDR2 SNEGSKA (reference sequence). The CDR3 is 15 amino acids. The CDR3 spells CSARDVRQTKETQYF. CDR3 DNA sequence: TGCAGTGCTCGGGATGTACGGCAGACCAAAGAGACCCAGTACTTC.

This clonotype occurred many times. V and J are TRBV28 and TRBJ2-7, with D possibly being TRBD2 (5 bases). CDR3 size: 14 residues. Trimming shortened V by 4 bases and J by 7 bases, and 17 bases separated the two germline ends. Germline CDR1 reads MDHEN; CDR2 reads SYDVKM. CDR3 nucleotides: TGTGCCAGCAGTTCGGTCAGCCGGTCGGGGGAGCAGTACTTC. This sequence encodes CASSSVSRSGEQYF. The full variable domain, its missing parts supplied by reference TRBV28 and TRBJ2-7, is DVKVTQSSRYLVKRTGEKVFLECVQDMDHENMFWYRQDPGLGLRLIYFSYDVKMKEKGDIPEGYSVSREKKERFSLILESASTNQTSMYLCASSSVSRSGEQYFGPGTRLTVT.

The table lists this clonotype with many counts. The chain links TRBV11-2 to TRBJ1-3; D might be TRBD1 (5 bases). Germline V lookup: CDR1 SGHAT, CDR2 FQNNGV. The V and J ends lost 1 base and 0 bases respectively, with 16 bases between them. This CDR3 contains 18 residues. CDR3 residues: CASSLGGARQSSGNTIYF. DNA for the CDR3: TGTGCCAGCAGCTTAGGTGGTGCGAGACAGTCCTCTGGAAACACCATATATTTT.

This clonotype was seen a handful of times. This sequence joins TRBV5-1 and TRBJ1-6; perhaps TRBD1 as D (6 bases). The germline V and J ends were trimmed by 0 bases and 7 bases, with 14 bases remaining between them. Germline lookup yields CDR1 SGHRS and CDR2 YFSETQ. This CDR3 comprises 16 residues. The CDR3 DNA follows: TGCGCCAGCAGCTTGGCTGGGGGCAAGGGGAATTCACCCCTCCACTTT. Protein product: CASSLAGGKGNSPLHF.

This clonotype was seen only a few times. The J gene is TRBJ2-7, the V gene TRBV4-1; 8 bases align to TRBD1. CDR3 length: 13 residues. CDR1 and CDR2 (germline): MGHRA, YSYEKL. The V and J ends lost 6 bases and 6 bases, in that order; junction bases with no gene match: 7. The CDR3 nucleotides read TGCGCCAGCAGTCCGACAGGGGTAGGCGAGCAGTACTTC. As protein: CASSPTGVGEQYF.

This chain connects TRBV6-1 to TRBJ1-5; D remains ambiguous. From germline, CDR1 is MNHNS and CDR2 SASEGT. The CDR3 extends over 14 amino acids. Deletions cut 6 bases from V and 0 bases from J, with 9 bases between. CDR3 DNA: TGTGCCAGCAGATCGGTGGATAGCAATCAGCCCCAGCATTTT. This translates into CASRSVDSNQPQHF.

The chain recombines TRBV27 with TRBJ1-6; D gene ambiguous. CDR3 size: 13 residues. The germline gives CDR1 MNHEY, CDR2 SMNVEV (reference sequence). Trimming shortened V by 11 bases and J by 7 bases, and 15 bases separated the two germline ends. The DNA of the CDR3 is TGTGCCTCCCGGGGATTTAGGAATTCACCCCTCCACTTT. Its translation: CASRGFRNSPLHF.

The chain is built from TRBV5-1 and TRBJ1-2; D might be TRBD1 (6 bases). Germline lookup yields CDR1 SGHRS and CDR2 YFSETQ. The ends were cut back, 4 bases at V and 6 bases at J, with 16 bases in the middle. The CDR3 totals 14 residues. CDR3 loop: CASSPYGQPNGYTF. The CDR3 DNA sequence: TGCGCCAGCAGCCCGTACGGACAGCCTAATGGCTACACCTTC.